Below, 28 T cell receptor beta chains from the same sample are listed, as sequenced in a study of T cells in Graves' hyperthyroidism and ophthalmopathy. The source material, RNA transcripts, was used to amplify TCR beta CDR3 regions. Using the HTBI primer set, a first-round RT-PCR was run on the TCR CDR3. TCRdb reanalysed the multiplex PCR reads using MiXCR and keeps one entry per CDR3 protein. The sample records over 650,000 distinct CDR3 sequences, approximately 16% being singletons. Material: blood. The receptor source for this set is a man aged 18 to 30 with Graves' hyperthyroidism.

Note on this clonotype: It may be a read error: a sequence one base away is much more abundant. This chain connects TRBV2 to TRBJ2-2; D might be TRBD1 (6 bases). V lost 9 bases and J lost 7, with 21 bases in between. This CDR3 spans 15 amino acids. Germline-derived CDR1 and CDR2 are SNHLY and FYNNEI. The CDR3 protein is CASEEGQYGDGELFF. CDR3 in DNA: TGTGCCAGTGAGGAAGGACAGTACGGGGACGGGGAGCTGTTTTTT.

At least ten counts were recorded for this clonotype. The chain recombines TRBV5-1 with TRBJ1-1; weak D call: TRBD1 (5 bases). With 0 bases removed from V and 4 bases from J, the gap between germline ends came to 22 bases. Germline CDR1 is SGHRS and CDR2 is YFSETQ. The CDR3 sequence is 18 residues long. The CDR3 protein is CASSLDRAGLGLGTEAFF. CDR3 nucleotide sequence: TGCGCCAGCAGCTTGGATAGGGCAGGCCTGGGACTGGGCACTGAAGCTTTCTTT. Complete variable domain (other parts from reference TRBV5-1 and TRBJ1-1): KAGVTQTPRYLIKTRGQQVTLSCSPISGHRSVSWYQQTPGQGLQFLFEYFSETQRNKGNFPGRFSGRQFSNSRSEMNVSTLELGDSALYLCASSLDRAGLGLGTEAFFGQGTRLTVV.

V and J are TRBV12-3 or TRBV12-4 and TRBJ1-5; the match to TRBD1 covers 9 bases. CDR3 length equals 14 residues. J was trimmed by 7 bases and V by 0 bases; bases with no gene match: 1. The CDR3 loop is CASSLADRGQPQHF. In nucleotides, the CDR3 is TGTGCCAGCAGTTTAGCGGACAGGGGCCAGCCCCAGCATTTT.

The sample holds a few counts of this clonotype. The rearrangement joins TRBV20-1 to TRBJ2-7; possibly TRBD2 for D (7 bases). V was clipped by 5 bases and J by 2 bases, with 16 bases between them. CDR3 size: 14 residues. The germline V gene encodes CDR1 DFQATT and CDR2 SNEGSKA (reference sequence). CDR3 loop: CSAGGAGAAYEQYF. DNA for the CDR3: TGCAGTGCTGGGGGGGCAGGAGCCGCCTACGAGCAGTACTTC.

This clonotype appeared many times. The V gene is TRBV20-1, the J gene TRBJ2-2, with 8 bases fitting TRBD1. V was pared by 5 bases and J by 0 bases, with 2 bases of the junction left unmatched. From germline, CDR1 is DFQATT and CDR2 SNEGSKA (reference sequence). This CDR3 is built from 14 residues. The CDR3 reads CSAGDRTNTGELFF. CDR3 nucleotides: TGCAGTGCTGGGGACAGGACGAACACCGGGGAGCTGTTTTTT.

The chain joins TRBV20-1 to TRBJ2-2; TRBD1 matches 8 bases. V gave up 5 bases and J gave up 4 bases; unmatched junction bases: 6. CDR3 length: 14 amino acids. Germline values: CDR1 DFQATT, CDR2 SNEGSKA (reference sequence). CDR3 DNA sequence: TGCAGTGCTCTCCATCAGGGGGCCACCGGGGAGCTGTTTTTT. Its protein is CSALHQGATGELFF.

This rearrangement joins TRBV4-1 to TRBJ1-1, with unresolved D. CDR3 length: 15 amino acids. Germline values: CDR1 MGHRA, CDR2 YSYEKL. With 0 bases removed from V and 7 bases from J, the gap between germline ends came to 15 bases. The CDR3 DNA sequence: TGCGCCAGCAGCCAAGATATTAGAGGGAGCTATGAAGCTTTCTTT. It encodes CASSQDIRGSYEAFF.

This clonotype showed up many times. The chain joins TRBV11-2 to TRBJ2-2; D gene ambiguous. Trimming took off 4 bases at V and 2 bases at J, with 5 bases between the two ends. Germline V gene lookup returns CDR1 SGHAT and CDR2 FQNNGV. The CDR3 is 13 amino acids. The CDR3 nucleotides are TGTGCCAGCAGCTCTATTAACACCGGGGAGCTGTTTTTT. Its protein is CASSSINTGELFF.

The chain employs TRBV9 and TRBJ1-5; D remains ambiguous. V was shortened by 4 bases and J by 5 bases, with 10 bases between the two germline ends. Germline assignment: CDR1 SGDLS and CDR2 YYNGEE. The CDR3 is made up of 13 amino acids. The CDR3 DNA follows: TGTGCCAGCAGCTCTAATGTGGATCAGCCCCAGCATTTT. Amino acid sequence: CASSSNVDQPQHF.

This clonotype was seen at least ten times. This chain connects TRBV19 to TRBJ2-1, with D possibly matching TRBD2 (5 bases). The CDR3 spans 15 residues. Germline CDR1 and CDR2: LNHDA and SQIVND (reference sequence). The V and J ends lost 1 base and 0 bases respectively, with 7 bases between them. This chain's CDR3 is CASSIGGYSYNEQFF. The CDR3 region has the DNA TGTGCCAGTAGTATAGGCGGGTACTCCTACAATGAGCAGTTCTTC.

The chain links TRBV5-4 to TRBJ2-6; the D is unclear. The germline V and J ends were trimmed by 10 bases and 0 bases, with 8 bases remaining between them. The CDR3 covers 13 residues. CDR1 and CDR2 (germline): SGHNT, YYREEE (reference sequence). The CDR3 sequence: CAGETSGANVLTF. DNA of the CDR3: TGTGCCGGCGAGACCTCTGGGGCCAACGTCCTGACTTTC.

This clonotype was observed many times. The chain joins TRBV28 to TRBJ1-1; no clear D. The CDR3 has 16 amino acids. CDR1 is MDHEN and CDR2 is SYDVKM in the germline V gene. Trimming shortened V by 6 bases and J by 0 bases, and 17 bases separated the two germline ends. The CDR3 DNA follows: TGTGCCAGCAGCACTTTGGGGAAGAAGTTGAACACTGAAGCTTTCTTT. Residues: CASSTLGKKLNTEAFF.

The rearrangement joins TRBV24-1 to TRBJ2-1; no reliable D call. Germline loops: CDR1 KGHDR, CDR2 SFDVKD. The ends were cut back, 3 bases at V and 11 bases at J, with 22 bases in the middle. The CDR3 has 16 amino acids. The CDR3 region is CATSDHKAGLEAQQFF. As DNA, the CDR3 is TGTGCCACCAGTGATCACAAGGCCGGCCTTGAGGCGCAGCAGTTCTTC.

This clonotype was seen only a few times. This chain connects TRBV5-1 to TRBJ2-2; D is undetermined. CDR1 and CDR2 (germline): SGHRS, YFSETQ. The CDR3 has 15 amino acids. The V end lost 1 base, the J end lost 3 bases, and 10 bases lay between the germline ends. CDR3: CASSLMASYTGELFF. DNA of the CDR3: TGCGCCAGCAGCTTGATGGCGTCTTACACCGGGGAGCTGTTTTTT.

This clonotype has ten or more counts. The chain employs TRBV6-1 and TRBJ2-7, with 7 bases aligning to TRBD1. The junction had 12 bases not matched to a gene; V was cut back by 6 bases and J by 7 bases. This CDR3 region has 14 residues. CDR1 MNHNS and CDR2 SASEGT come from the germline V gene. CDR3 sequence reads: CASRPGTASWEQYF. The DNA for the CDR3 is TGTGCCAGCAGGCCGGGGACAGCATCCTGGGAGCAGTACTTC.

This clonotype appeared many times. The chain uses TRBV19 and TRBJ2-5; the D gene is possibly TRBD2 (6 bases). This CDR3 is built from 16 residues. V was cut by 0 bases and J by 5 bases, with 16 bases left in between. The germline V gene encodes CDR1 LNHDA and CDR2 SQIVND (reference sequence). The CDR3 DNA reads as TGTGCCAGTAGTATAGATCGGGTTAGCGGCGACGAGACCCAGTACTTC. Encoded protein: CASSIDRVSGDETQYF.

This clonotype occurred many times. The chain has TRBV20-1 and TRBJ1-1, with 7 bases that match TRBD1. Looked up from germline, CDR1 is DFQATT and CDR2 is SNEGSKA (reference sequence). Trimming cost V 0 bases and J 1 base; bases outside gene matches: 11. CDR3 length equals 17 residues. This CDR3 is CSARDPSRQGRNTEAFF. CDR3 DNA sequence: TGCAGTGCTAGAGATCCAAGTCGACAGGGCCGGAACACTGAAGCTTTCTTT.

This clonotype was recorded at least ten times. The V gene is TRBV28, the J gene TRBJ2-7; TRBD1 matches at 8 bases. The V and J ends lost 3 bases and 7 bases, in that order; junction bases with no gene match: 8. Per germline, CDR1 MDHEN and CDR2 SYDVKM. The CDR3 contains 14 residues. Here the CDR3 DNA reads TGTGCCAGCAGTTTTGGGGGGACAGGCTGGGAGCAGTACTTC. The encoded protein is CASSFGGTGWEQYF. The full variable domain, in which reference TRBV28 and TRBJ2-7 provide the parts outside the CDR3, is DVKVTQSSRYLVKRTGEKVFLECVQDMDHENMFWYRQDPGLGLRLIYFSYDVKMKEKGDIPEGYSVSREKKERFSLILESASTNQTSMYLCASSFGGTGWEQYFGPGTRLTVT.

This clonotype has only a few counts. The chain carries TRBV27 and TRBJ1-5, with 7 bases matching TRBD1. Germline CDR1 and CDR2: MNHEY and SMNVEV (reference sequence). The CDR3 runs 15 residues. J lost 6 bases, V lost 5 bases, and 10 bases had no gene match. CDR3 DNA: TGTGCCAGCAGTATACACAGGGGCGAGGGTCAGCCCCAGCATTTT. Translation gives CASSIHRGEGQPQHF.

Many counts were recorded for this clonotype. This chain's CDR3 is CASSPVGIAKNIQYF. In nucleotides, the CDR3 is TGTGCCAGCAGTCCCGTGGGGATAGCCAAAAACATTCAGTACTTC. This chain links TRBV28 with TRBJ2-4; no clear D gene. The ends were cut back, 5 bases at V and 0 bases at J, with 11 bases in the middle. Per germline, CDR1 MDHEN and CDR2 SYDVKM. The CDR3 has 15 amino acids.

The table lists this clonotype with many counts. The V and J genes are TRBV28 and TRBJ2-7, with a tentative D call TRBD1 (6 bases). Per the germline V gene, CDR1 is MDHEN and CDR2 is SYDVKM. The CDR3 spans 18 residues. Trimming shortened V by 6 bases and J by 2 bases, and 26 bases separated the two germline ends. CDR3 bases: TGTGCCAGCAGCCTTGGATGGACCCTCCCAGGGGCCACCTACGAGCAGTACTTC. As protein: CASSLGWTLPGATYEQYF.

This clonotype was observed at least ten times. This chain joins TRBV6-2 or TRBV6-3 and TRBJ2-7, with unresolved D. CDR3 length equals 12 residues. Germline CDR1 MNHEY, CDR2 SVGEGT. V lost 0 bases and J 3 bases, leaving 3 bases between the germline ends. CDR3 sequence reads: CASSYSVYEQYF. The DNA of the CDR3 is TGTGCCAGCAGTTACTCGGTCTACGAGCAGTACTTC.

The chain is built from TRBV6-2 or TRBV6-3 and TRBJ2-3; 9 bases fit TRBD2. From germline, CDR1 is MNHEY and CDR2 SVGEGT. This CDR3 contains 16 residues. Trimming took 3 bases from V and 0 from J; bases not matched to a gene: 4. The DNA for the CDR3 is TGTGCCAGCAGTTATGGGGGACTAGCTAGCACAGATACGCAGTATTTT. It yields the protein CASSYGGLASTDTQYF.

This clonotype has just a few counts. One end of the junction does not line up with germline, which may come from a read error. The chain combines TRBV6-9 with TRBJ2-1; tentative D call: TRBD2 (6 bases). This CDR3 is 15 amino acids long. Germline V gene sequence: CDR1 MNHGY, CDR2 SVAAGI. CDR3 residues: CASSYDGSSYNEQSF. In DNA, the CDR3 is TGTGCCAGCAGTTACGACGGGAGCTCCTACAATGAGCAGTCCTTC.

This clonotype was seen a few times. The rearrangement links TRBV12-3 or TRBV12-4 to TRBJ2-1; D is uncertain. This CDR3 spans 14 amino acids. With 3 bases removed from V and 10 bases from J, the gap between germline ends came to 16 bases. The CDR3 coding sequence is TGTGCCAGCAGTTTTCGCCAATCGGGCCGCGAGCAGTTCTTC. Translated: CASSFRQSGREQFF.

The chain recombines TRBV6-2 or TRBV6-3 with TRBJ2-7; TRBD1 matches 7 bases. This CDR3 is 18 amino acids long. V shed 0 bases, J shed 7 bases, and the junction held 18 bases outside the gene matches. Germline loops: CDR1 MNHEY, CDR2 SVGEGT. The CDR3 DNA reads TGTGCCAGCAGTTACTCGAAGAATAAGAGACAGGGTACGAGGGAGCAGTACTTC. It is translated as CASSYSKNKRQGTREQYF.

This clonotype was recorded many times. The chain employs TRBV28 and TRBJ2-5; D is possibly TRBD2 (7 bases). The CDR3 is made up of 13 amino acids. Trimming pared 6 bases from V and 3 bases from J, leaving 11 bases between. Germline lookup yields CDR1 MDHEN and CDR2 SYDVKM. CDR3 protein: CASRKGGEETQYF. The CDR3 coding sequence is TGTGCCAGCAGGAAAGGGGGGGAAGAGACCCAGTACTTC. Full variable domain (rest looked up from reference TRBV28 and TRBJ2-5): DVKVTQSSRYLVKRTGEKVFLECVQDMDHENMFWYRQDPGLGLRLIYFSYDVKMKEKGDIPEGYSVSREKKERFSLILESASTNQTSMYLCASRKGGEETQYFGPGTRLLVL.

This clonotype was recorded a few times. The chain employs TRBV28 and TRBJ2-7; 8 bases are a match to TRBD1. Germline V gene data show CDR1 as MDHEN and CDR2 as SYDVKM. With 5 bases clipped from V and 2 bases from J, the junction kept 8 bases outside the gene matches. CDR3 length: 15 amino acids. This CDR3 is CASSMGMTGAYEQYF. DNA of the CDR3: TGTGCCAGCAGTATGGGGATGACAGGGGCCTACGAGCAGTACTTC. Filled out from reference TRBV28 and TRBJ2-7, the complete variable domain reads DVKVTQSSRYLVKRTGEKVFLECVQDMDHENMFWYRQDPGLGLRLIYFSYDVKMKEKGDIPEGYSVSREKKERFSLILESASTNQTSMYLCASSMGMTGAYEQYFGPGTRLTVT.